Shown below are 27 T cell receptor beta chains from a single sample sequenced in a study of CD8+ T cells in alopecia areata. Reverse transcribed after extraction, RNA yielded cDNA as the sequencing template. Profiling relied on immunoSEQ multiplex PCR, and the TCRdb table lists in-frame clones only, not all of them. The table lists 98,000 or so clones, roughly 64% of them singletons. What was sequenced was CD8+ T cells sorted from blood. The source of these receptors is a human donor in good health.

The chain combines TRBV4-2 with TRBJ2-5; D call uncertain. The germline CDR1 and CDR2 sequences are LGHNA and YNFKEQ. The CDR3 extends over 16 amino acids. Deletions cut 0 bases from V and 0 bases from J, with 11 bases between. The CDR3 coding sequence is TGTGCCAGCAGCCAAGATTCAGGACCGTACCAAGAGACCCAGTACTTC. Translating it yields CASSQDSGPYQETQYF.

The V gene is TRBV19, the J gene TRBJ2-5, with D unresolved. CDR3 length equals 13 residues. The germline V gene encodes CDR1 LNHDA and CDR2 SQIVND (reference sequence). With 3 bases removed from V and 7 bases from J, the gap between germline ends came to 12 bases. In DNA form, the CDR3 reads TGTGCCAGTAGTATGGAGAGTTTGGGGACCCAGTACTTC. Translating gives CASSMESLGTQYF.

The genes are TRBV7-9 and TRBJ1-2; 10 positions agree with TRBD1. V trimming: 8 bases; J trimming: 5 bases; junction bases outside the gene matches: 2. The CDR3 runs 12 residues. Germline CDR1 is SEHNR and CDR2 is FQNEAQ (reference sequence). DNA of the CDR3: TGTGCCAGCCTGGGACAGGGGTATGGCTACACCTTC. Protein product: CASLGQGYGYTF.

V is TRBV9 and J is TRBJ1-1; D call uncertain. CDR1 is SGDLS and CDR2 is YYNGEE in the germline V gene. The V and J ends lost 3 bases and 4 bases respectively, with 7 bases between them. The CDR3 covers 12 residues. Here the CDR3 DNA reads TGTGCCAGCAGCGGACGGTCCACTGAAGCTTTCTTT. This sequence encodes CASSGRSTEAFF.

The chain has TRBV15 and TRBJ2-3; maybe TRBD2 (7 bases). The length of the CDR3 is 17 residues. From germline, CDR1 is LNHNV and CDR2 YYDKDF (reference sequence). Trimming took 5 bases from V and 0 from J, leaving 18 bases between them. The CDR3 coding sequence is TGTGCCACCAGCGCGGCCGGGGGGCTACTGAGCACAGATACGCAGTATTTT. Its translation: CATSAAGGLLSTDTQYF.

The chain has TRBV13 and TRBJ2-3; D remains unclear. V lost 4 bases and J 6 bases, leaving 11 bases between the germline ends. CDR1 is PRHDT and CDR2 is FYEKMQ in the germline V gene (reference sequence). CDR3 length: 13 residues. CDR3 DNA: TGTGCCAGCAGCTCCTTCTGGGTGGATACGCAGTATTTT. Translation gives CASSSFWVDTQYF.

This clone has only a few counts. The chain couples TRBV29-1 to TRBJ1-1; possible D gene TRBD1, 5 bases. V shed 3 bases and J shed 5 bases, with 7 bases lying between them. There are 11 residues in the CDR3. Germline V gene sequence: CDR1 SQVTM, CDR2 ANQGSEA. CDR3 sequence (DNA): TGCAGCGTTGACGGGGGGACTGAAGCTTTCTTT. Its protein product is CSVDGGTEAFF.

This clone was seen a handful of times. The chain employs TRBV7-2 and TRBJ2-7; perhaps TRBD1 as D (5 bases). Per germline, CDR1 SGHTA and CDR2 FQGNSA. The CDR3 consists of 17 residues. V was clipped by 5 bases and J by 2 bases, with 22 bases between them. The CDR3 nucleotides are TGTGCCAGCAGCCCCACCCCTGACTGGACAAGACCCTACGAGCAGTACTTC. Protein sequence: CASSPTPDWTRPYEQYF.

In this sample, this clone turned up a few times. This chain uses TRBV28 with TRBJ2-4; D unclear. V gave up 6 bases and J gave up 13 bases, with 13 bases separating them. Looked up from germline, CDR1 is MDHEN and CDR2 is SYDVKM. This CDR3 is 11 amino acids long. For the CDR3, the DNA is TGTGCCAGCAGCCCCAACCGGCTCCAGTACTTC. Its translation: CASSPNRLQYF.

The V gene is TRBV6-5, the J gene TRBJ1-1; 7 bases are shared with TRBD1. Trimming took 2 bases from V and 5 from J; bases not matched to a gene: 2. Germline V gene lookup returns CDR1 MNHEY and CDR2 SVGAGI. This CDR3 spans 13 amino acids. The CDR3 spells CASSYVRGTEAFF. The CDR3, as DNA: TGTGCCAGCAGTTACGTCAGGGGGACTGAAGCTTTCTTT.

Written as DNA, the CDR3 is TGTGCCAGCAGCGTAGCGACAGGGGGCGATGAGCAGTTCTTC. It encodes CASSVATGGDEQFF. This sequence joins TRBV9 and TRBJ2-1; 10 bases are shared with TRBD1. The CDR3 length is 14 residues. V was pared by 0 bases and J by 8 bases, with 2 bases of the junction left unmatched. Germline lookup yields CDR1 SGDLS and CDR2 YYNGEE. Using reference TRBV9 and TRBJ2-1 for the parts outside the CDR3, the full variable domain is DSGVTQTPKHLITATGQRVTLRCSPRSGDLSVYWYQQSLDQGLQFLIQYYNGEERAKGNILERFSAQQFPDLHSELNLSSLELGDSALYFCASSVATGGDEQFFGPGTRLTVL.

This clone has ten or more counts. Within the sample, other DNA sequences also encode this same CDR3. CDR3 DNA: TGTGCCTGGAGTGTGTCAGGGCCCTACGAGCAGTACTTC. Protein sequence: CAWSVSGPYEQYF. The chain joins TRBV30 to TRBJ2-7; tentatively, D is TRBD1 (5 bases). Trimming cost V 0 bases and J 2 bases, with 8 bases left between them. The CDR3 runs 13 residues. The germline V gene encodes CDR1 GTSNPN and CDR2 SVGIG (reference sequence).

The rearrangement joins TRBV27 to TRBJ2-7, with D possibly matching TRBD1 (5 bases). Looked up from germline, CDR1 is MNHEY and CDR2 is SMNVEV (reference sequence). V dropped 5 bases and J dropped 5 bases, with 19 bases sitting between them. The CDR3 extends over 15 amino acids. The CDR3 spells CASSEYGPGNDEQYF. DNA for the CDR3: TGTGCCAGCAGTGAATACGGGCCAGGGAATGACGAGCAGTACTTC.

The chain has TRBV13 and TRBJ2-7, with TRBD1 matching over 7 bases. Germline V lookup: CDR1 PRHDT, CDR2 FYEKMQ (reference sequence). The CDR3 length is 16 residues. V lost 4 bases, J lost 4 bases, and 13 bases stayed unmatched. DNA for the CDR3: TGTGCCAGCAGCTACGCGACAGGGAACCGTGGATACGAGCAGTACTTC. This codes for CASSYATGNRGYEQYF.

This clone has a handful of counts. V is TRBV29-1 and J is TRBJ2-7; the D gene could be TRBD1 or TRBD2 (6 bases each). Germline V gene data show CDR1 as SQVTM and CDR2 as ANQGSEA. This CDR3 spans 17 amino acids. For the CDR3, the DNA is TGCCCCCCGGGCCCGGGTCGAGGGGGGCGAAACTCCTACGAGCAGTACTTC. Encoded protein: CPPGPGRGGRNSYEQYF.

This clone has only a few counts. The rearrangement joins TRBV9 to TRBJ2-3; 9 nucleotides line up with TRBD2. Trimming removed 4 bases from V and 2 bases from J; junction bases left unmatched: 11. The CDR3 runs to 17 residues. Germline V CDR1 and CDR2: SGDLS, YYNGEE. Here the CDR3 DNA reads TGTGCCAGCAGCCCCCGGGATAGCGGGGGTTTCACAGATACGCAGTATTTT. It encodes CASSPRDSGGFTDTQYF.

This clone occurred a few times. The rearrangement uses TRBV4-2 and TRBJ2-5; TRBD2 agrees at 14 bases. The ends lost 3 bases at V and 3 bases at J; junction bases unmatched: 9. CDR3 length: 18 amino acids. The germline V gene encodes CDR1 LGHNA and CDR2 YNFKEQ. CDR3: CASSQVLPGLAGEETQYF. The CDR3 DNA follows: TGTGCCAGCAGCCAGGTACTCCCGGGACTAGCGGGAGAAGAGACCCAGTACTTC.

This clone was counted a few times. At one end, the junction sequence differs from germline, possibly due to a read error. This chain joins TRBV29-1 and TRBJ2-7; a weak D match, TRBD1 (5 bases). The germline V gene encodes CDR1 SQVTM and CDR2 ANQGSEA. This CDR3 is built from 15 residues. The CDR3 loop is CSVEERGFGSYEQYF. CDR3 coding DNA: TGCAGCGTGGAAGAAAGGGGATTTGGCTCCTACGAGCAGTACTTC.

V and J are TRBV19 and TRBJ1-1, with D tentatively TRBD1 (6 bases). This CDR3 spans 16 amino acids. Germline V CDR1 and CDR2: LNHDA, SQIVND (reference sequence). V was pared by 3 bases and J by 7 bases, with 21 bases between. CDR3: CASSISPFYEGGEAFF. CDR3 nucleotide sequence: TGTGCCAGTAGTATTTCCCCCTTTTATGAAGGGGGTGAAGCTTTCTTT.

This rearrangement joins TRBV5-6 to TRBJ2-7; possibly TRBD1 for D (5 bases). The CDR3 sequence is 11 residues long. With 7 bases removed from V and 6 bases from J, the gap between germline ends came to 11 bases. Germline V gene lookup returns CDR1 SGHDT and CDR2 YYEEEE. CDR3 sequence: CASQGSGEQYF. CDR3 nucleotides: TGTGCCAGCCAGGGATCGGGCGAGCAGTACTTC.

This clone was seen only once. V gene TRBV27 combines with J gene TRBJ2-7; D gene uncertain. V was trimmed by 6 bases and J by 5 bases, leaving 20 bases between them. Germline lookup yields CDR1 MNHEY and CDR2 SMNVEV (reference sequence). The CDR3 contains 15 residues. The CDR3 DNA follows: TGTGCCAGCAGCCACGTGGGTTCGGCCCCCAACGAGCAGTACTTC. Its protein product is CASSHVGSAPNEQYF.

This clone was counted only a few times. The V gene is TRBV7-9, the J gene TRBJ2-7; weak D call: TRBD2 (5 bases). CDR3 size: 13 residues. Trimming stripped 10 bases from V and 3 bases from J, with 16 bases between. CDR1 SEHNR and CDR2 FQNEAQ come from the germline V gene (reference sequence). The CDR3 sequence: CATSKRRFYEQYF. The CDR3 region has the DNA TGTGCCACATCAAAGAGGAGGTTCTACGAGCAGTACTTC. Drawing the rest from reference TRBV7-9 and TRBJ2-7, the complete variable domain is DTGVSQNPRHKITKRGQNVTFRCDPISEHNRLYWYRQTLGQGPEFLTYFQNEAQLEKSRLLSDRFSAERPKGSFSTLEIQRTEQGDSAMYLCATSKRRFYEQYFGPGTRLTVT.

V gene TRBV19 combines with J gene TRBJ1-2; 7 bases agree with TRBD1. The germline CDR1 and CDR2 sequences are LNHDA and SQIVND (reference sequence). The J segment lost 9 bases and the V segment lost 6 bases, leaving 10 bases of the junction unmatched. The CDR3 runs 13 residues. In nucleotides, the CDR3 is TGTGCCAGTAGCCCTACTTTAGGGGGCAGCTACACCTTC. Protein: CASSPTLGGSYTF.

The chain employs TRBV5-6 and TRBJ2-7; the D call may be TRBD1 or TRBD2 (5 bases each). This CDR3 has 13 amino acids. From germline, CDR1 is SGHDT and CDR2 YYEEEE. Between the trimmed V and J ends, which lost 4 bases and 3 bases, there was a span of 11 bases. CDR3 sequence reads: CASSPGTFYEQYF. The CDR3 DNA reads TGTGCCAGCAGCCCCGGGACCTTCTACGAGCAGTACTTC.

The V gene is TRBV5-1, the J gene TRBJ1-1; D gene uncertain. The V and J ends lost 0 bases and 0 bases respectively, with 9 bases between them. Germline V gives CDR1 SGHRS, CDR2 YFSETQ. CDR3 length: 15 amino acids. The CDR3 DNA sequence: TGCGCCAGCAGCTTGGCCGGACGGGTGAACACTGAAGCTTTCTTT. It yields the protein CASSLAGRVNTEAFF.

Comment on this clone: This same CDR3 is encoded by further DNA sequences in the sample. The chain joins TRBV5-6 to TRBJ1-1; 8 bases agree with TRBD1. The CDR3 contains 14 residues. V was pared by 2 bases and J by 1 base, with 1 base of the junction left unmatched. The germline V gene encodes CDR1 SGHDT and CDR2 YYEEEE. The CDR3: CASSFGTGNTEAFF. The CDR3 region has the DNA TGTGCCAGCAGCTTCGGGACAGGGAACACTGAAGCTTTCTTT.

CDR3: CASRAPDLGGADTQYF. DNA of the CDR3: TGTGCCAGCAGGGCACCCGATCTAGGGGGCGCAGATACGCAGTATTTT. The V and J genes are TRBV9 and TRBJ2-3; 7 bases line up with TRBD1. The CDR3 length is 16 residues. Germline CDR1 reads SGDLS; CDR2 reads YYNGEE. V was pared by 5 bases and J by 4 bases, with 13 bases of the junction left unmatched.